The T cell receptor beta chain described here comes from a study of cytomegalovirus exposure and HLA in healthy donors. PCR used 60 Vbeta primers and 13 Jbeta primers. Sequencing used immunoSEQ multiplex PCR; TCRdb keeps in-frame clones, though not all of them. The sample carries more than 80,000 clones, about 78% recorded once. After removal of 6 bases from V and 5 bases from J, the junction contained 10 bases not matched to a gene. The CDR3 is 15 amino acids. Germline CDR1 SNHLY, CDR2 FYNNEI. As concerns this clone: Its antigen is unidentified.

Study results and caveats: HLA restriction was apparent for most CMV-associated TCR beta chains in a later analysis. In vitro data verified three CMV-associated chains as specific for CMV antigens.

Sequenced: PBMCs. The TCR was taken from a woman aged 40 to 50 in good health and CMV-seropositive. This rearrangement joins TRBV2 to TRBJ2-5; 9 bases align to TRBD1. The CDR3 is CASSDRGDRAETQYF. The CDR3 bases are TGTGCCAGCAGCGACAGGGGGGACAGGGCGGAGACCCAGTACTTC.